The clone carrying this T cell receptor (beta chain) was counted a few times. Its antigen is not identified. The data derive from a study of human T cells and chemical hapten exposure. Study-level information: In the approximately 24-week study, patients were dosed weekly with diphenylcyclopropenone on the scalp throughout. TCR yields per sample varied, mainly owing to small pooled library volume differences. Study results and caveats: Positively correlated with patch test score were the counts of PT1 expanded TCRs.

Indicated time point: patch test 1, 2 weeks after DPC sensitization. Treatment denoted: therapeutic diphenylcyclopropenone sensitization with weekly scalp DPC. Alopecia patients, 18 to 70 years old and DPC-suitable, served as donors. This CDR3 spans 14 amino acids. Trimming removed 1 base from V and 8 bases from J, with 11 bases in between. CDR1 and CDR2 from the germline V gene are MDHEN and SYDVKM. From the RACE reads, TCRdb called clonotypes with MiXCR, one entry per CDR3 protein. Of more than 150,000 distinct CDR3 sequences in the sample, 14% were seen once. The receptor's source is a woman aged 25-40 years with alopecia areata. Some clones in this sample may be carry-over from other donors' samples. The sample in question was whole blood, obtained in connection with sensitization to the hapten diphenylcyclopropenone (DPC). This chain uses TRBV28 with TRBJ2-2; possibly TRBD1 for D (6 bases). The CDR3 DNA sequence: TGTGCCAGCAGTTTATTGCAGGGGAGAGGGGAGCTGTTTTTT. It specifies CASSLLQGRGELFF.